This T cell receptor (beta chain) comes out of a study of T cell responses to AZD1222 COVID-19 vaccine. The study, taken as a whole, reports: Samples come after the peak T cell response, not at day 14. Vaccination with two AZD1222 doses was followed by a rise in Spike-specific TCR breadth and depth. At baseline, seropositivity was found in only a handful of AZD1222 recipients. Among the donors, most were white British and more were female, and clonal diversity was possibly underestimated.

A word on this clone: Its cognate antigen is unknown.

V was cut by 2 bases and J by 2 bases, with 9 bases left in between. Looked up from germline, CDR1 is SGHAT and CDR2 is FQDESV (reference sequence). The CDR3 contains 14 residues. Sequencing used immunoSEQ multiplex PCR; TCRdb keeps in-frame clones, though not all of them. The sample lists more than 100,000 clones; less than 95% were seen once. The sequenced sample was peripheral blood, obtained on day 0 of AZD1222 vaccination. The receptor was isolated from an adult in good health. The chain links TRBV11-1 to TRBJ2-5; no clear D. The CDR3 nucleotides read TGTGCCAGCAGCTTATCTGGCAAACAAGAGACCCAGTACTTC. Translating it yields CASSLSGKQETQYF.